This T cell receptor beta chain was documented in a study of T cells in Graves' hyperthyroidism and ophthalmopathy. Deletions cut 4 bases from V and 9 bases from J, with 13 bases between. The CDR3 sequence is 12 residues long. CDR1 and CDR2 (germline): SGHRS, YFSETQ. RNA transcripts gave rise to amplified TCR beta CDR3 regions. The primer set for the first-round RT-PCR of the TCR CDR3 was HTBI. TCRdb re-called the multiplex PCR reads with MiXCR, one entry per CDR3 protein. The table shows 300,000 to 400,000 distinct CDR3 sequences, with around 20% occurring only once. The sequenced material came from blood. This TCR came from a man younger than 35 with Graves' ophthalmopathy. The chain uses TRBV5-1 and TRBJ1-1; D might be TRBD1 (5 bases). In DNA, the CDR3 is TGCGCCAGCAGCCCCGAGCAGGGACAAGCTTTCTTT. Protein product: CASSPEQGQAFF.